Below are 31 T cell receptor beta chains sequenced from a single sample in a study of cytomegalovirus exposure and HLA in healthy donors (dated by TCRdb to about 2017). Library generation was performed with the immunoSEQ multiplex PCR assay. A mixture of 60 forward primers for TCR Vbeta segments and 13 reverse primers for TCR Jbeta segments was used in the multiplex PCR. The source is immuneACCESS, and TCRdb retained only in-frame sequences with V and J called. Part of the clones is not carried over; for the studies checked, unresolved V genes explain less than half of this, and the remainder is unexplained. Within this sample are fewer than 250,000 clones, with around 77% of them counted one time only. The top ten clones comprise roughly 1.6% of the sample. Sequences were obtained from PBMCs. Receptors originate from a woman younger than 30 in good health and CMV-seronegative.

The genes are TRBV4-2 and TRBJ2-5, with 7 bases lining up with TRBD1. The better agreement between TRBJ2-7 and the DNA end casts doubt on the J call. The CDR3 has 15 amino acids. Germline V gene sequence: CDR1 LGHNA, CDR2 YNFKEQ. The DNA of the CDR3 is TGTGCCAGCAGCCAAGATTTGCAGGGGGCCTACGAGCAGTACTTC. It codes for CASSQDLQGAYEQYF.

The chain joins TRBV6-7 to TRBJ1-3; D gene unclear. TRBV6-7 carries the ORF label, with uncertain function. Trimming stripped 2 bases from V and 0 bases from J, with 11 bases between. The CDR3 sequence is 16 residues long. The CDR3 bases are TGTGCCAGCAGTTACCCCCCAGCGAGCTCTGGAAACACCATATATTTT. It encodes CASSYPPASSGNTIYF.

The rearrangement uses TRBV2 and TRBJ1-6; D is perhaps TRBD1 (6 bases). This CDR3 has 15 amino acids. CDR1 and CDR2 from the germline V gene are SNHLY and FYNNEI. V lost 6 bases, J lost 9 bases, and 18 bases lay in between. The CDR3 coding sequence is TGTGCCAGCAGATACTTCTTGACAGGAGCTTCACCCCTCCACTTT. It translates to CASRYFLTGASPLHF. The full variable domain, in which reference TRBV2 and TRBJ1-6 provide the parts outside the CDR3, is EPEVTQTPSHQVTQMGQEVILRCVPISNHLYFYWYRQILGQKVEFLVSFYNNEISEKSEIFDDQFSVERPDGSNFTLKIRSTKLEDSAMYFCASRYFLTGASPLHFGNGTRLTVT.

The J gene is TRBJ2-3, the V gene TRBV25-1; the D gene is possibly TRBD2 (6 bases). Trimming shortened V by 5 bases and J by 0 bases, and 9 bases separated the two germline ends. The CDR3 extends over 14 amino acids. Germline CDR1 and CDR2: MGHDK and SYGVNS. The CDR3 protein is CASSLGGSTDTQYF. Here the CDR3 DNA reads TGTGCCAGCAGTCTCGGGGGTAGCACAGATACGCAGTATTTT.

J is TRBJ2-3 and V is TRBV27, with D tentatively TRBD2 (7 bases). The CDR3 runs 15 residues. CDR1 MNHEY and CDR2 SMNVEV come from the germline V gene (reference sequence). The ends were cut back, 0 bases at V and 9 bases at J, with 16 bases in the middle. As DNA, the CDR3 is TGTGCCAGCAGTTTATCAGGCGGGGGCTTTGTGACGCAGTATTTT. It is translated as CASSLSGGGFVTQYF.

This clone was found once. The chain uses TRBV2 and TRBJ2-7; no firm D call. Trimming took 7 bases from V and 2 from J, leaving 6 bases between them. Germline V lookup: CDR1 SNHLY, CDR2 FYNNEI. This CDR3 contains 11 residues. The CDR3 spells CASTLTYEQYF. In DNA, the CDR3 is TGTGCCAGCACTCTTACCTACGAGCAGTACTTC. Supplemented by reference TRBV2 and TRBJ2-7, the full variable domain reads EPEVTQTPSHQVTQMGQEVILRCVPISNHLYFYWYRQILGQKVEFLVSFYNNEISEKSEIFDDQFSVERPDGSNFTLKIRSTKLEDSAMYFCASTLTYEQYFGPGTRLTVT.

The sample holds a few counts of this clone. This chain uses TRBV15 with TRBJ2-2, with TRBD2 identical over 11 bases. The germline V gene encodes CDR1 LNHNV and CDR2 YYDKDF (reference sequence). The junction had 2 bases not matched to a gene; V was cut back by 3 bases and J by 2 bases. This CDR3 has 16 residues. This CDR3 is CATSSGLAGNTGELFF. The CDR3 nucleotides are TGTGCCACCAGCAGTGGACTAGCGGGTAACACCGGGGAGCTGTTTTTT. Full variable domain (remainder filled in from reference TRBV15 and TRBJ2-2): DAMVIQNPRYQVTQFGKPVTLSCSQTLNHNVMYWYQQKSSQAPKLLFHYYDKDFNNEADTPDNFQSRRPNTSFCFLDIRSPGLGDTAMYLCATSSGLAGNTGELFFGEGSRLTVL.

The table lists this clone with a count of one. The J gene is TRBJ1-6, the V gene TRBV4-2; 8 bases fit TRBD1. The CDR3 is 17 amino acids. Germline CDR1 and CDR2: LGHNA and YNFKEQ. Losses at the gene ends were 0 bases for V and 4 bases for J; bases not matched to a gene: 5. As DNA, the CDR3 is TGTGCCAGCAGCCAAGAAACCGGGACAGGTTATAATTCACCCCTCCACTTT. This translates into CASSQETGTGYNSPLHF.

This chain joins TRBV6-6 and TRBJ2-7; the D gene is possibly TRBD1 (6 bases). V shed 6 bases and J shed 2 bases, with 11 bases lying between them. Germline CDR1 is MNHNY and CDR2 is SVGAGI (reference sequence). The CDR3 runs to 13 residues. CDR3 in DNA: TGTGCCAGCAGCAGGGGTTTGGCCTACGAGCAGTACTTC. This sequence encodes CASSRGLAYEQYF.

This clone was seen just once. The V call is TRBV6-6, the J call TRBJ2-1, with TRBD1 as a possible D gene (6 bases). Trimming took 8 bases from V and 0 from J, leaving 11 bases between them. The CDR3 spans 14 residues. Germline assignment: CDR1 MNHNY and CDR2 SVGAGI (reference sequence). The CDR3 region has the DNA TGTGCCAGCCTGGACAGAAGCTCCTACAATGAGCAGTTCTTC. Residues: CASLDRSSYNEQFF.

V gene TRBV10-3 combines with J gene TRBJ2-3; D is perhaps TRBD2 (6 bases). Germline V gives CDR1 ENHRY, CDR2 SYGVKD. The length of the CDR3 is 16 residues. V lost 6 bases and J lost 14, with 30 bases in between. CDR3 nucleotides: TGTGCCATCAGGGAAGATGTCACCCTTCGCACCCGGGGGTCGTATTTT. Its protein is CAIREDVTLRTRGSYF.

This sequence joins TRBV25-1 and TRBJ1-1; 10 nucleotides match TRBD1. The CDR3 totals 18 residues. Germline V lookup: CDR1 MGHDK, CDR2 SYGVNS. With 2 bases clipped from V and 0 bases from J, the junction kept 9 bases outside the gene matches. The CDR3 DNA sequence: TGTGCCAGCAGTGAAGGTATTCGGGGGACAGGGGTGAACACTGAAGCTTTCTTT. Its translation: CASSEGIRGTGVNTEAFF.

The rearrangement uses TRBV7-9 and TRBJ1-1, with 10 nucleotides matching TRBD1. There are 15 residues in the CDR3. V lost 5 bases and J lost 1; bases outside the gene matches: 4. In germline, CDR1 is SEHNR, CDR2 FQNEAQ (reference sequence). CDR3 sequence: CASSQGQGWNTEAFF. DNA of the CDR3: TGTGCCAGCAGCCAGGGACAGGGGTGGAACACTGAAGCTTTCTTT.

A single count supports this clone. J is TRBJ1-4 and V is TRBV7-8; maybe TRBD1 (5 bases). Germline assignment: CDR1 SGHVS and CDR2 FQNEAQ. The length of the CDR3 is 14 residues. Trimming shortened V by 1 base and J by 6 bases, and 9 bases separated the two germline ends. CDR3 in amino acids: CASSLDQGYEKLFF. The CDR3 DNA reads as TGTGCCAGCAGCTTAGATCAGGGTTATGAAAAACTGTTTTTT.

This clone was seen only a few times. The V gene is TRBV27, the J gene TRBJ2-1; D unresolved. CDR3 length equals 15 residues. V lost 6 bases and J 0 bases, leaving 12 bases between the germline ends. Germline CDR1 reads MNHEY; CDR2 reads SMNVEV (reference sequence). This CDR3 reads CASSRSAYSYNEQFF. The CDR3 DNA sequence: TGTGCCAGCAGCAGAAGCGCGTACTCCTACAATGAGCAGTTCTTC.

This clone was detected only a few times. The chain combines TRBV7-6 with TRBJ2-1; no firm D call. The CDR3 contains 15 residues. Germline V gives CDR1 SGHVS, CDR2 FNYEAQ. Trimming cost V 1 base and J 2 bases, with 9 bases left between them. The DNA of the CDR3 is TGTGCCAGCAGCTTAGAAGTTCCAGCCTACAATGAGCAGTTCTTC. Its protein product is CASSLEVPAYNEQFF.

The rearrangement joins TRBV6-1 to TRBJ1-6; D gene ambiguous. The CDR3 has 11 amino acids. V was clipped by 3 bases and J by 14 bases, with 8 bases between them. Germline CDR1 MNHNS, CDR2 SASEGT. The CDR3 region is CASSEAPTLHF. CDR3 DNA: TGTGCCAGCAGTGAGGCCCCAACCCTCCACTTT.

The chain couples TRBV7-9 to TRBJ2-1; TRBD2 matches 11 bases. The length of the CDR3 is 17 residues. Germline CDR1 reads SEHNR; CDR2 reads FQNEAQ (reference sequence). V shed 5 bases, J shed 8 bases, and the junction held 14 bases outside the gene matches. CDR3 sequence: CASSLRTSGSLWDEQFF. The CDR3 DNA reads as TGTGCCAGCAGCCTAAGGACTAGCGGGTCTCTGTGGGATGAGCAGTTCTTC.

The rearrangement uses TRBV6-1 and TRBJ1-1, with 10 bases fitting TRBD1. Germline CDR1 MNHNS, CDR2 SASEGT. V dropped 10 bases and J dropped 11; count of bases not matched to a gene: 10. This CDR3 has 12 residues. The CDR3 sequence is CATVNAGQGAFF. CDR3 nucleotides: TGTGCCACCGTTAACGCGGGACAGGGGGCTTTCTTT.

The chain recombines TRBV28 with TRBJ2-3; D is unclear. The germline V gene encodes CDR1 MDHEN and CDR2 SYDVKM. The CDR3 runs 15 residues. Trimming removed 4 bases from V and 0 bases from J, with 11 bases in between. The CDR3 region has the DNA TGTGCCAGCAGTTATAGAAGATCTAGCACAGATACGCAGTATTTT. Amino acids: CASSYRRSSTDTQYF.

The CDR3 here is CASRTTGGGETQYF. CDR3 nucleotides: TGTGCCAGCAGGACCACAGGGGGCGGGGAGACCCAGTACTTC. V gene TRBV28 combines with J gene TRBJ2-5, with 9 bases fitting TRBD1. In germline, CDR1 is MDHEN, CDR2 SYDVKM. The CDR3 sequence is 14 residues long. Trimming removed 6 bases from V and 5 bases from J; junction bases left unmatched: 7. The full variable domain, with the rest looked up from reference TRBV28 and TRBJ2-5, is DVKVTQSSRYLVKRTGEKVFLECVQDMDHENMFWYRQDPGLGLRLIYFSYDVKMKEKGDIPEGYSVSREKKERFSLILESASTNQTSMYLCASRTTGGGETQYFGPGTRLLVL.

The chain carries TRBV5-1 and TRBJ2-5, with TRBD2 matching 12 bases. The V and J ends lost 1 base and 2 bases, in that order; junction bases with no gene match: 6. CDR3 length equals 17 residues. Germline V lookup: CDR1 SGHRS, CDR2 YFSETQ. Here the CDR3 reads CASSLYLAGGRQETQYF. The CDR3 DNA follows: TGCGCCAGCAGCTTGTATCTAGCGGGGGGGAGGCAAGAGACCCAGTACTTC.

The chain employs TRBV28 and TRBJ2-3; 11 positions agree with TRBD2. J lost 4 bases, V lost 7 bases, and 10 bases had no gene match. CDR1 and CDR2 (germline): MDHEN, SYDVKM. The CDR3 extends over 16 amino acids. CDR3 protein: CASIKTSGDVSDTQYF. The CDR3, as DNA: TGTGCCAGCATCAAGACTAGCGGGGATGTTTCAGATACGCAGTATTTT.

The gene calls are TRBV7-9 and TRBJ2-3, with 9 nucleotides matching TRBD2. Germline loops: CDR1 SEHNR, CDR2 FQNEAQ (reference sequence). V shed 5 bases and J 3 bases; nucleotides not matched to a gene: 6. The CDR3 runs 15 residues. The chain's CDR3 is CASSTSSGNTDTQYF. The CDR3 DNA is TGTGCCAGCAGCACATCTAGCGGGAATACAGATACGCAGTATTTT.

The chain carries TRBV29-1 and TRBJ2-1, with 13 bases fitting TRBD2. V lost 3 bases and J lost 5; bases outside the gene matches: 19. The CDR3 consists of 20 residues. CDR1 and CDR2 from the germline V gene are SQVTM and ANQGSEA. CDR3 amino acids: CSVEPPGLGLLAGGNNEQFF. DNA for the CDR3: TGCAGCGTTGAGCCCCCAGGTCTTGGGCTACTAGCGGGAGGGAACAATGAGCAGTTCTTC.

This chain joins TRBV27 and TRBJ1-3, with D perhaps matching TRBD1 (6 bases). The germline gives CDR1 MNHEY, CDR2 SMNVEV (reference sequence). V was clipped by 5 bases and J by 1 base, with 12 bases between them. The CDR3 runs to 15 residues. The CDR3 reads CASSKTGLSGNTIYF. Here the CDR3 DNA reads TGTGCCAGCAGTAAAACAGGGCTATCTGGAAACACCATATATTTT.

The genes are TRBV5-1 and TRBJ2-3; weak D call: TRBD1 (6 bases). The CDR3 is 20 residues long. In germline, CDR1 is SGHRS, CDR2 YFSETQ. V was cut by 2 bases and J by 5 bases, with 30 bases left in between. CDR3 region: CASSLLPGITGRLVRDTQYF. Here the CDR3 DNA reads TGCGCCAGCAGCTTACTACCCGGGATAACAGGGAGATTGGTTCGAGATACGCAGTATTTT.

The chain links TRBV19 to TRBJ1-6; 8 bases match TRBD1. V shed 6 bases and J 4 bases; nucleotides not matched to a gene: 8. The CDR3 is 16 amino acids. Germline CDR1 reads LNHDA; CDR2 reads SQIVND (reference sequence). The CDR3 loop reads CASRPDRGVYNSPLHF. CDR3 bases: TGTGCCAGTAGACCAGACAGGGGCGTTTATAATTCACCCCTCCACTTT.

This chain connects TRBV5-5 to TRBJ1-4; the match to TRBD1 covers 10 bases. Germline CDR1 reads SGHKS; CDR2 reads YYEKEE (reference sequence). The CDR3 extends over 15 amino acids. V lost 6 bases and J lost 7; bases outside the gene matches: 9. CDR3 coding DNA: TGTGCCAGCACGTGGACAGGGGGAGAGGGTGAAAAACTGTTTTTT. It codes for CASTWTGGEGEKLFF.

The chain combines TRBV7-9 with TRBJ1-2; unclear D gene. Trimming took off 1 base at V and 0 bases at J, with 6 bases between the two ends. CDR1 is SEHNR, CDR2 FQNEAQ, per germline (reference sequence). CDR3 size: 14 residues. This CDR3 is CASSLGEPNYGYTF. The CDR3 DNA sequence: TGTGCCAGCAGCTTAGGCGAGCCTAACTATGGCTACACCTTC.

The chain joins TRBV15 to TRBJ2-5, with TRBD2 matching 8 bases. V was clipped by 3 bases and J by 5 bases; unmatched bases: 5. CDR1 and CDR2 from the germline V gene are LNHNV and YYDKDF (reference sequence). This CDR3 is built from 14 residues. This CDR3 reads CATSSGGAWETQYF. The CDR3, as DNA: TGTGCCACCAGCAGCGGGGGGGCCTGGGAGACCCAGTACTTC.